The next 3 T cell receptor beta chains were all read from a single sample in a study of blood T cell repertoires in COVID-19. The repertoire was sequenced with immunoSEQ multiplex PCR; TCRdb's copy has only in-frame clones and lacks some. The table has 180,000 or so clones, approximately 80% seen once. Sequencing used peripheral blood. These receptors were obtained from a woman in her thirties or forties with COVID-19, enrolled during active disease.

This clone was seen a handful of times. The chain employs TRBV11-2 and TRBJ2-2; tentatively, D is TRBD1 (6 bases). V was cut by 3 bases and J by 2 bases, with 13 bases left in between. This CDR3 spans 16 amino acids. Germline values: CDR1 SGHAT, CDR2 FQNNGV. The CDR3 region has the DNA TGTGCCAGCAGCTTCGGGCAGGGGCTTAACACCGGGGAGCTGTTTTTT. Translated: CASSFGQGLNTGELFF.

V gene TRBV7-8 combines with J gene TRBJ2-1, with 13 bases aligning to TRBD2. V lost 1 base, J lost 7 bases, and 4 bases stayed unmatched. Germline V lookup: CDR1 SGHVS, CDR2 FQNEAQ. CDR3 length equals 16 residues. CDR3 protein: CASSLVGLAGVNEQFF. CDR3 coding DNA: TGTGCCAGCAGCTTAGTTGGACTAGCGGGAGTTAATGAGCAGTTCTTC.

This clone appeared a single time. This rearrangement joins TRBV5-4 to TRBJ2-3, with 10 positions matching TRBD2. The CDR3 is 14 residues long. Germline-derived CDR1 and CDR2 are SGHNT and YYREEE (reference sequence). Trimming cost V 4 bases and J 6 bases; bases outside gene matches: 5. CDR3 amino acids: CASSLAGVGDTQYF. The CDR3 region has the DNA TGTGCCAGCAGCCTAGCGGGAGTCGGTGATACGCAGTATTTT.